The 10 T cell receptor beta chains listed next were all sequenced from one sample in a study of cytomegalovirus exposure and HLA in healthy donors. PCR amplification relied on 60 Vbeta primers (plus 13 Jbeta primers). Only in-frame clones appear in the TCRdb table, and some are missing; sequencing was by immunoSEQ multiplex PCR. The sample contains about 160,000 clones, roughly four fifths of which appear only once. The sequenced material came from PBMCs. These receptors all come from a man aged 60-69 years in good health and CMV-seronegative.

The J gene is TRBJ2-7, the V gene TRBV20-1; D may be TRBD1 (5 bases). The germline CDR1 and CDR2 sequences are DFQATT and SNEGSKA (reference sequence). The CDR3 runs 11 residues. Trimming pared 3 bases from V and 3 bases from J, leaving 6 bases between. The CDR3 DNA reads TGCAGTGCTAGGGACAACTACGAGCAGTACTTC. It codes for CSARDNYEQYF.

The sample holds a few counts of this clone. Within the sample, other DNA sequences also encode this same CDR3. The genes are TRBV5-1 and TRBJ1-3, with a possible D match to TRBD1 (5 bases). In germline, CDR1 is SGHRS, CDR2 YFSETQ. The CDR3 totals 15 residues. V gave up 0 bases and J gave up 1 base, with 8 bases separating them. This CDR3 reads CASSLAGDSGNTIYF. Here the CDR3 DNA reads TGCGCCAGCAGCTTGGCGGGGGATTCTGGAAACACCATATATTTT. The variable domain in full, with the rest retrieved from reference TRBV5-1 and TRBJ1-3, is KAGVTQTPRYLIKTRGQQVTLSCSPISGHRSVSWYQQTPGQGLQFLFEYFSETQRNKGNFPGRFSGRQFSNSRSEMNVSTLELGDSALYLCASSLAGDSGNTIYFGEGSWLTVV.

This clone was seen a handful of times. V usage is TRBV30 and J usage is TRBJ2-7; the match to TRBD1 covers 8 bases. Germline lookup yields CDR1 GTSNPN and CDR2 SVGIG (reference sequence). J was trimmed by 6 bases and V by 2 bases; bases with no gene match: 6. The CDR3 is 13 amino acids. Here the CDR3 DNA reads TGTGCCTGGAGTATGGACAGGGTAGGCGAGCAGTACTTC. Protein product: CAWSMDRVGEQYF.

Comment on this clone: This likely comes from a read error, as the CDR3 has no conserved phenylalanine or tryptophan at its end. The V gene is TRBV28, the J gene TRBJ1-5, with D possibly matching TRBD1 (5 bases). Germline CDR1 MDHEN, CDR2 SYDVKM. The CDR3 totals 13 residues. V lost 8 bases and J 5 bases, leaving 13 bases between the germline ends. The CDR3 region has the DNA TGTGCCAGCCTGGGGGGAACCGATCAGCCCCAGCATCTT. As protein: CASLGGTDQPQHL.

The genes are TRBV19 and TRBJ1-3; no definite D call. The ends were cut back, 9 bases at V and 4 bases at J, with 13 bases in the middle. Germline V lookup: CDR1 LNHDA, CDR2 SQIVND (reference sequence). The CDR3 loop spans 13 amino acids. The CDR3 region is CASNREAGNTIYF. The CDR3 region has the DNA TGTGCCAGCAACCGGGAAGCAGGAAACACCATATATTTT.

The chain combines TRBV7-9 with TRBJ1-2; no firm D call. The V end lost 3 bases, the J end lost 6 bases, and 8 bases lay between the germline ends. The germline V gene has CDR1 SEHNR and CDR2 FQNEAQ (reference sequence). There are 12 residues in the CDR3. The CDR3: CASSFRGDGYTF. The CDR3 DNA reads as TGTGCCAGCAGCTTCCGGGGTGATGGCTACACCTTC.

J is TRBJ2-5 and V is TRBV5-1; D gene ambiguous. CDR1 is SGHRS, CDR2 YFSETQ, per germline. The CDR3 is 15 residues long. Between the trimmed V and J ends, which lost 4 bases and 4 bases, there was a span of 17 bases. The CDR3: CASSKDTFPGETQYF. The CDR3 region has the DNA TGCGCCAGCAGCAAAGACACCTTCCCTGGAGAGACCCAGTACTTC.

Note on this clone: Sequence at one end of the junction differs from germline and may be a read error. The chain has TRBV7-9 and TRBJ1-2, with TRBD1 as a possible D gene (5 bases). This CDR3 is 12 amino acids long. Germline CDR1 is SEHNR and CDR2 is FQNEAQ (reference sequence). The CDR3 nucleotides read TGTTCCAGCAGCTTAGGGGAGGGAGGCTACACCTTC. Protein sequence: CSSSLGEGGYTF.

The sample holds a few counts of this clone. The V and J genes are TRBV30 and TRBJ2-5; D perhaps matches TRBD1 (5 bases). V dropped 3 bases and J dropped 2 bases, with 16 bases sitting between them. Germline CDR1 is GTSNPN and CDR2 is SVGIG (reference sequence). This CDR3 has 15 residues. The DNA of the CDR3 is TGTGCCTGGAGCACCCAAAGGAACAGGCAAGAGACCCAGTACTTC. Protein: CAWSTQRNRQETQYF.

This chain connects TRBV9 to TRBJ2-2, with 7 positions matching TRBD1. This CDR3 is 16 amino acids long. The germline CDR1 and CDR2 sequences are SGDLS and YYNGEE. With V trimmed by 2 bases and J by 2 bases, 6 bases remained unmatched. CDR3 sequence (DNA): TGTGCCAGCAGCGTCGAAGACAGGGCTAACACCGGGGAGCTGTTTTTT. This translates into CASSVEDRANTGELFF.